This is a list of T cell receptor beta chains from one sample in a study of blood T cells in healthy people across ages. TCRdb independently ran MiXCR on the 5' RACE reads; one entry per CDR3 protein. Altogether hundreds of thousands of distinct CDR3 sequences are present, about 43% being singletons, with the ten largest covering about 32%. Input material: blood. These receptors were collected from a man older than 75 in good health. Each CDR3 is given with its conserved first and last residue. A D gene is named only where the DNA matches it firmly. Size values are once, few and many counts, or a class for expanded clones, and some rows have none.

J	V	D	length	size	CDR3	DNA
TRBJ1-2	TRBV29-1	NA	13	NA	CSVEKTAGGGYTF	TGCAGCGTTGAAAAGACGGCGGGTGGTGGCTACACCTTC
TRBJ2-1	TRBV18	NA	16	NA	CASSLGRGVSYNEQFF	TGTGCCAGCTCCCTCGGACGGGGAGTCTCCTACAATGAGCAGTTCTTC
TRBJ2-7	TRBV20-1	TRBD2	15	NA	CSARGTSGGYNEQYF	TGCAGTGCTAGAGGGACTAGCGGGGGCTACAATGAGCAGTACTTC
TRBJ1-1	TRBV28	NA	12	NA	CASRYGGLEAFF	TGTGCCAGCAGGTACGGGGGTCTAGAGGCTTTCTTT
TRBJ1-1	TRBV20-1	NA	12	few	CSARDPRIEAFF	TGCAGTGCTAGAGATCCAAGGATTGAAGCTTTCTTT
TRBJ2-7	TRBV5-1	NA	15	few	CASSQDSVRGYEQYF	TGCGCCAGCAGCCAAGACAGTGTTCGGGGGTACGAGCAGTACTTC
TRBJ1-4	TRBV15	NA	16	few	CATSRGTGGGDEKLFF	TGTGCCACCAGCAGAGGAACCGGAGGGGGGGATGAAAAACTGTTTTTT
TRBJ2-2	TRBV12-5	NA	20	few	CASGLVQGRFGRIDTGELFF	TGTGCTAGTGGTTTGGTCCAGGGTAGGTTCGGGCGTATTGACACCGGGGAGCTGTTTTTT
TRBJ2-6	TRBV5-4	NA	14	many	CASSFYSGANVLTF	TGTGCCAGCAGCTTCTACTCTGGGGCCAACGTCCTGACTTTC
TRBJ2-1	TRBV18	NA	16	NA	CASSPPRGANYNEQFF	TGTGCCAGCTCACCACCCCGCGGGGCAAACTACAATGAGCAGTTCTTC
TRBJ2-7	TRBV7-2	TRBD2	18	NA	CASSRTSGGRSSSYEQYF	TGTGCCAGCAGCCGGACTAGCGGGGGCCGATCGTCCTCCTACGAGCAGTACTTC
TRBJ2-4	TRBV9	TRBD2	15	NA	CASSTLQGREDIQYF	TGTGCCAGCAGCACCCTACAAGGGAGGGAGGACATTCAGTACTTC
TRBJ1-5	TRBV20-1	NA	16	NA	CSARDKWGTDNQPQHF	TGCAGTGCTAGAGATAAGTGGGGGACGGACAATCAGCCCCAGCATTTT
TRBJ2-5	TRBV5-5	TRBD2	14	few	CASSSGLGVETQYF	TGTGCCAGCAGCTCGGGACTAGGAGTAGAGACCCAGTACTTC
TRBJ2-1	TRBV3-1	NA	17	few	CASSQEQGFKNSIVQFF	TGTGCCAGCAGCCAGGAACAGGGCTTCAAAAATTCCATAGTGCAGTTCTTC
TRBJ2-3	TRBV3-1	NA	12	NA	CASSQAVDTQYF	TGTGCCAGCAGCCAAGCTGTAGATACGCAGTATTTT
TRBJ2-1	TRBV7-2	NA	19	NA	CASSLRGLGERASNNEQFF	TGTGCCAGCAGCTTAAGGGGTTTGGGAGAGCGGGCCTCCAACAATGAGCAGTTCTTC
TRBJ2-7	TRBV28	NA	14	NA	CASRGGLPPYEQYF	TGTGCCAGCAGGGGGGGCTTACCCCCTTACGAGCAGTACTTC
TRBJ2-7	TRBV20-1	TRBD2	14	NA	CSASTGTSGYEQYF	TGCAGTGCTAGTACCGGGACTAGCGGGTACGAGCAGTACTTC
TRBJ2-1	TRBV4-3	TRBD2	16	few	CASSPARAGAVPEQFF	TGCGCCAGCAGCCCCGCCAGAGCGGGAGCCGTCCCTGAGCAGTTCTTC
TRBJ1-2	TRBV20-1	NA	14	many	CSARDRGDFRGYTF	TGCAGTGCTAGAGATCGGGGGGATTTTCGTGGCTACACCTTC
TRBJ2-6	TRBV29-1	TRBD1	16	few	CSVATGARSGANVLTF	TGCAGCGTTGCGACAGGGGCTCGCTCTGGGGCCAACGTCCTGACTTTC
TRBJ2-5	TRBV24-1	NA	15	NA	CATSDTRGYQETQYF	TGTGCCACCAGTGACACCAGGGGTTACCAAGAGACCCAGTACTTC
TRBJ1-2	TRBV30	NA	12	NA	CAWSLGGGGYTF	TGTGCCTGGAGCCTGGGAGGCGGTGGCTACACCTTC
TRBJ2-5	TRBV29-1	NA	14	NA	CSVEDFWEVETQYF	TGCAGCGTTGAAGATTTTTGGGAAGTGGAGACCCAGTACTTC
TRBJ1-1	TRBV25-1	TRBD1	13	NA	CASSEPGGTEAFF	TGTGCCAGCAGTGAGCCAGGGGGCACTGAAGCTTTCTTT
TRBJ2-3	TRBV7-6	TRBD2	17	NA	CASSPRTSGIMTDTQYF	TGTGCCAGCAGCCCGCGGACTAGCGGCATTATGACAGATACGCAGTATTTT
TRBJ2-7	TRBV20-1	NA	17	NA	CSALGPRLGESSYEQYF	TGCAGTGCCCTAGGTCCGCGTTTGGGAGAAAGCTCCTACGAGCAGTACTTC
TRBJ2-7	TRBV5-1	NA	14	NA	CASSVDLGVYEQYF	TGCGCCAGCAGCGTTGATCTTGGGGTCTACGAGCAGTACTTC
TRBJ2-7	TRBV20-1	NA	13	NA	CSAEASSYNEQYF	TGCAGTGCTGAGGCAAGCTCCTACAATGAGCAGTACTTC
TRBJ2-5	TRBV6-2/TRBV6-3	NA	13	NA	CASSWIGGETQYF	TGTGCCAGCAGTTGGATTGGTGGTGAGACCCAGTACTTC
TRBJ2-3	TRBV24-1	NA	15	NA	CATSDLGLPTDTQYF	TGTGCCACCAGTGATCTGGGTTTGCCCACAGATACGCAGTATTTT
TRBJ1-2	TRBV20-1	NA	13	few	CSARSREYYGYTF	TGCAGTGCTAGATCCAGGGAATACTATGGCTACACCTTC
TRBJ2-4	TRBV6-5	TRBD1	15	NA	CASSNRDSKINIQYF	TGTGCCAGCAGTAACCGGGACAGCAAGATTAACATTCAGTACTTC
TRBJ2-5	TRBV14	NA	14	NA	CVSSQADRRKTQYF	TGTGTCAGCAGCCAAGCAGACCGGCGGAAGACCCAGTACTTC
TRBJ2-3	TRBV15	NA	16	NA	CATRGAAGTHTDTQYF	TGTGCCACCAGGGGCGCCGCGGGCACACACACAGATACGCAGTATTTT
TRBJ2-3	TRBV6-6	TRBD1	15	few	CASTPRQGVPDTQYF	TGTGCCAGCACTCCGCGACAGGGGGTTCCAGATACGCAGTATTTT
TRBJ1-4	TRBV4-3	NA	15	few	CASSQQQGPNEKLFF	TGCGCCAGCAGCCAACAACAGGGACCTAATGAAAAACTGTTTTTT
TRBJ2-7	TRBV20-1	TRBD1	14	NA	CSATTGDPGNEQYF	TGCAGTGCTACTACAGGGGACCCGGGCAATGAGCAGTACTTC
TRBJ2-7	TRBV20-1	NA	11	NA	CSATTTREQYF	TGCAGTGCTACTACCACCCGCGAGCAGTACTTC
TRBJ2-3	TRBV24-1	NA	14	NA	CATRAGLRTDTQYF	TGTGCCACCAGGGCGGGGCTACGCACAGATACGCAGTATTTT
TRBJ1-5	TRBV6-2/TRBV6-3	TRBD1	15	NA	CASTGTGGFQQPQHF	TGTGCCAGCACCGGGACAGGGGGCTTTCAACAGCCCCAGCATTTT
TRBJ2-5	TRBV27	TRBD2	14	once	CAGSRTSGSLEQYF	TGTGCCGGCAGTCGGACTAGCGGCTCCTTAGAGCAGTACTTC
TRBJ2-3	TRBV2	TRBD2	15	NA	CASRRLAGGLDTQYF	TGTGCCAGCAGGAGGCTAGCGGGAGGCCTGGATACGCAGTATTTT
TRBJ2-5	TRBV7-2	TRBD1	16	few	CASSNRPGQIQETQYF	TGTGCCAGCAGCAATAGGCCGGGACAGATCCAAGAGACCCAGTACTTC
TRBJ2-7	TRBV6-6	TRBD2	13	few	CATSGTTPYEQYF	TGTGCCACCTCCGGGACTACACCCTACGAGCAGTACTTC
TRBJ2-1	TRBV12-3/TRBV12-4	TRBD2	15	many	CASSLASGGTNEQFF	TGTGCCAGCAGTTTAGCAAGCGGGGGGACCAATGAGCAGTTCTTC